These T cell receptor beta chains were read from a single sample in a study of identical twins. TCRdb used MiXCR to reprocess the 5' RACE reads, holding one entry per CDR3 protein. Here the sample spans 1.5 million to 2 million distinct CDR3 sequences, about 32% being singletons. Sequenced material: cord blood. These receptors were obtained from a newborn girl in good health. Both conserved end residues are part of each CDR3. A D gene is named only where the DNA matches it firmly. A clone size is listed for some rows: how often the clone was seen (once, few, many), or a class if it is expanded.

j_gene: TRBJ1-1
abundance: few
v_gene: TRBV3-1
d_gene: NA
CDR3aa: CASSQAAYGGARTEAFF
CDR3nt: TGTGCCAGCAGCCAAGCAGCCTATGGAGGGGCGCGGACTGAAGCTTTCTTT

j_gene: TRBJ2-4
abundance: many
v_gene: TRBV20-1
d_gene: NA
CDR3aa: CSASKDIVAKNIQYF
CDR3nt: TGCAGTGCTAGCAAGGACATCGTAGCCAAAAACATTCAGTACTTC

j_gene: TRBJ2-3
abundance: NA
v_gene: TRBV4-2
d_gene: TRBD1
CDR3aa: CASSPRGTGATDTQYF
CDR3nt: TGTGCCAGCAGCCCACGTGGGACAGGGGCCACAGATACGCAGTATTTT

j_gene: TRBJ1-5
abundance: NA
v_gene: TRBV24-1
d_gene: NA
CDR3aa: CATSDLWGAFNQPQHF
CDR3nt: TGTGCCACCAGTGATTTGTGGGGGGCGTTCAATCAGCCCCAGCATTTT

j_gene: TRBJ2-4
abundance: few
v_gene: TRBV20-1
d_gene: TRBD2
CDR3aa: CSAGTSGRSSQYF
CDR3nt: TGCAGTGCAGGGACTAGCGGGAGATCGTCTCAGTACTTC

j_gene: TRBJ2-1
abundance: NA
v_gene: TRBV5-1
d_gene: TRBD2
CDR3aa: CASSWRLAGGLYNEQFF
CDR3nt: TGCGCCAGCAGCTGGAGACTAGCGGGGGGGCTCTACAATGAGCAGTTCTTC

j_gene: TRBJ2-5
abundance: few
v_gene: TRBV10-3
d_gene: TRBD2
CDR3aa: CAIRTSGKETQYF
CDR3nt: TGTGCCATCAGAACTAGCGGGAAGGAGACCCAGTACTTC

j_gene: TRBJ2-7
abundance: NA
v_gene: TRBV7-2
d_gene: TRBD1
CDR3aa: CASSLGSGTVTYEQYF
CDR3nt: TGTGCCAGCAGCTTAGGTTCCGGGACAGTCACCTACGAGCAGTACTTC

j_gene: TRBJ1-2
abundance: NA
v_gene: TRBV9
d_gene: NA
CDR3aa: CASSVESVYYGYTF
CDR3nt: TGTGCCAGCAGCGTAGAGTCGGTTTACTATGGCTACACCTTC

j_gene: TRBJ2-3
abundance: many
v_gene: TRBV7-2
d_gene: NA
CDR3aa: CASSLAGLDTQYF
CDR3nt: TGTGCCAGCAGCTTAGCGGGCCTAGATACGCAGTATTTT

j_gene: TRBJ2-1
abundance: NA
v_gene: TRBV9
d_gene: TRBD2
CDR3aa: CASSRVEGLAGDNEQFF
CDR3nt: TGTGCCAGCAGCCGGGTCGAGGGACTAGCGGGAGACAATGAGCAGTTCTTC

j_gene: TRBJ1-1
abundance: NA
v_gene: TRBV20-1
d_gene: NA
CDR3aa: CSASPLTWDTEAFF
CDR3nt: TGCAGTGCTAGTCCCTTAACGTGGGACACTGAAGCTTTCTTT

j_gene: TRBJ2-7
abundance: NA
v_gene: TRBV9
d_gene: NA
CDR3aa: CASSVGASPTYEQYF
CDR3nt: TGTGCCAGCAGCGTAGGCGCTAGCCCAACCTACGAGCAGTACTTC

j_gene: TRBJ1-5
abundance: NA
v_gene: TRBV19
d_gene: NA
CDR3aa: CASSTYRVPQPQHF
CDR3nt: TGTGCCAGTAGTACATACAGGGTCCCCCAGCCCCAGCATTTT

j_gene: TRBJ2-3
abundance: NA
v_gene: TRBV24-1
d_gene: NA
CDR3aa: CATSAGQTTDTQYF
CDR3nt: TGTGCCACCAGTGCGGGCCAGACCACAGATACGCAGTATTTT